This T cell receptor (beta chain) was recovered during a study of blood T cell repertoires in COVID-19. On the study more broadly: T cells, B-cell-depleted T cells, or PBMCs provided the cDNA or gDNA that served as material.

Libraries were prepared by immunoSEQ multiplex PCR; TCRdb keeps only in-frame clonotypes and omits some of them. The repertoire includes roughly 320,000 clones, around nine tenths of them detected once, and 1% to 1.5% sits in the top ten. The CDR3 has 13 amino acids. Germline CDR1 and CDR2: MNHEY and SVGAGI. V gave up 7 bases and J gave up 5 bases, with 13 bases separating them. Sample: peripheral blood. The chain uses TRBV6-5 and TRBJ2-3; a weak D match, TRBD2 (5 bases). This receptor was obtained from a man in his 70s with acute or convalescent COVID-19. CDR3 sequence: CASKRALGDTQYF. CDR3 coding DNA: TGTGCCAGCAAGAGGGCGTTGGGAGATACGCAGTATTTT.